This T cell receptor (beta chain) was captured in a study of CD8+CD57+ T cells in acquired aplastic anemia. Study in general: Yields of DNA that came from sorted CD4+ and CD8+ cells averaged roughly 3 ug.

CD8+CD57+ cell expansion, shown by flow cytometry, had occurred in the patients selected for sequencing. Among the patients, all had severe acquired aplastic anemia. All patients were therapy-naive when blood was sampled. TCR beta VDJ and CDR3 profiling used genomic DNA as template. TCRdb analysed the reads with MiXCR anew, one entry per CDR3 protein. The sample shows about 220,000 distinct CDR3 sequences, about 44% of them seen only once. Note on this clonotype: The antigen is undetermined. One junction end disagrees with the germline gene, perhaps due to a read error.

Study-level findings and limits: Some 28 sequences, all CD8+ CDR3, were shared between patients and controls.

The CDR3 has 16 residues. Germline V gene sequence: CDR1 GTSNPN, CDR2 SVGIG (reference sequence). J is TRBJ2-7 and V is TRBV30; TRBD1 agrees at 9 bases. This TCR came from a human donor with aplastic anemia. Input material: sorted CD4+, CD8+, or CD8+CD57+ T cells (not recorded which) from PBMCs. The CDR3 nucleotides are TGTGCCTGGAGTGTAGCGGCGGGACAGGGCTGGTACGGGCAGTACTTC. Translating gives CAWSVAAGQGWYGQYF.